The following is a T cell receptor (beta chain) sequence with its context. This entry is derived from a study of blood T cell repertoires in COVID-19. At the level of the study: The United States, Italy and Spain were the sources of the acute and convalescent COVID-19 samples. Sources were T cells, B-cell-depleted T cells, or PBMCs; the material itself was cDNA or gDNA.

In the original analysis: For nucleated cells, counts were estimated from reference gene primer amplification. This table comes from immunoSEQ multiplex PCR, and its TCRdb copy is limited to in-frame clones, with some not included. That table supplies the V and J calls and clone size; D and trimming were determined from the DNA. The sample contains approximately 250,000 clones, 65% to 90% of which appear only once. This CDR3 contains 15 residues. J was trimmed by 1 base and V by 1 base; bases with no gene match: 2. Germline loops: CDR1 MGHRA, CDR2 YSYEKL. Sequences were obtained from peripheral blood. The V and J genes are TRBV4-1 and TRBJ2-3, with 7 bases matching TRBD2. The sequence was collected from a man aged 40-49 years who had recovered from COVID-19. The CDR3 here is CASSQVAGGTDTQYF. The CDR3, as DNA: TGCGCCAGCAGCCAAGTGGCGGGAGGCACAGATACGCAGTATTTT.